The 9 T cell receptor beta chains presented below share a single source sample, sequenced in a study of Graves' ophthalmopathy and Graves' hyperthyroidism. Amplification of TCR beta CDR3 regions used RNA transcripts. An initial RT-PCR round employing HTBI primers preceded a second-round multiplex PCR. MiXCR, applied by TCRdb to the multiplex PCR reads, yields one record per CDR3 protein. The data show about 740,000 distinct CDR3 sequences, approximately 40% seen once. Sequenced material: peripheral blood. These TCRs come from an adult man with Graves' ophthalmopathy.

The chain links TRBV7-1 to TRBJ1-1; 8 bases are a match to TRBD1. TRBV7-1 has ORF status, its function being uncertain. J lost 4 bases, V lost 3 bases, and 10 bases had no gene match. CDR3 length: 16 amino acids. CDR3 loop: CASSSQQGVVRTEAFF. The CDR3 bases are TGTGCCAGCAGCTCGCAACAGGGGGTGGTCCGCACTGAAGCTTTCTTT.

The chain joins TRBV10-3 to TRBJ2-3, with TRBD2 matching 11 bases. This CDR3 contains 14 residues. J gave up 3 bases and V 10 bases, and 6 bases lay outside the gene matches. The germline V gene encodes CDR1 ENHRY and CDR2 SYGVKD. The CDR3 is CATGTSGDTDTQYF. CDR3 in DNA: TGTGCCACCGGGACTAGCGGAGATACAGATACGCAGTATTTT.

Turning to this clonotype: This sequence may be a read error, since a much larger clone differs from it by one base. The gene calls are TRBV7-2 and TRBJ2-5; no clear D. V dropped 6 bases and J dropped 0 bases, with 11 bases sitting between them. Germline-derived CDR1 and CDR2 are SGHTA and FQGNSA. The length of the CDR3 is 14 residues. The DNA for the CDR3 is TGTGCCAGCAGTCACAGACACTACCAAGAGACCCAGTACTTC. This encodes CASSHRHYQETQYF.

This clonotype was picked up many times. This rearrangement joins TRBV12-3 or TRBV12-4 to TRBJ1-6; D not resolved. The ends were cut back, 8 bases at V and 0 bases at J, with 8 bases in the middle. The CDR3 runs to 14 residues. The CDR3 sequence: CASGRSSYNSPLHF. For the CDR3, the DNA is TGTGCCAGCGGGAGGAGCTCCTATAATTCACCCCTCCACTTT.

CDR3 DNA: TGTGCCACCAGCAGAGATTTGGCAGTCTATAACGAGCAGTACTTC. Its protein product is CATSRDLAVYNEQYF. V is TRBV15 and J is TRBJ2-7; no definite D call. Looked up from germline, CDR1 is LNHNV and CDR2 is YYDKDF (reference sequence). This CDR3 contains 15 residues. Trimming cost V 0 bases and J 5 bases, with 14 bases left between them.

The genes are TRBV7-9 and TRBJ1-1; no clear D gene. V was cut by 4 bases and J by 4 bases, with 10 bases left in between. CDR1 and CDR2 from the germline V gene are SEHNR and FQNEAQ (reference sequence). There are 13 residues in the CDR3. The CDR3 region is CASSSDTFTEAFF. CDR3 DNA: TGTGCCAGCAGCTCCGACACGTTCACTGAAGCTTTCTTT.

In its sample, this clonotype was seen many times. The CDR3 region is CASSFGQDEQYF. CDR3 in DNA: TGTGCCAGCAGCTTCGGACAGGACGAGCAGTACTTC. The chain recombines TRBV11-1 with TRBJ2-7, with TRBD1 identical over 7 bases. The V and J ends lost 3 bases and 5 bases, in that order; junction bases with no gene match: 1. In germline, CDR1 is SGHAT, CDR2 FQDESV (reference sequence). This CDR3 comprises 12 residues.

This clonotype appeared once. In DNA, the CDR3 is TGTGCCTGCGAAGGGGGGGAGACCCAGTACTTC. It yields the protein CACEGGETQYF. The V and J genes are TRBV2 and TRBJ2-5; the D call may be TRBD1 or TRBD2 (6 bases each). The V gene's germline CDR1 is SNHLY and CDR2 FYNNEI. V was trimmed by 11 bases and J by 5 bases, leaving 12 bases between them. CDR3 length: 11 residues.

This clonotype was counted between two and nine times. DNA of the CDR3: TGCGCCAGCAGCCAAGATCAGGGTAACTATGGCTACACCTTC. Protein product: CASSQDQGNYGYTF. The V gene is TRBV4-1, the J gene TRBJ1-2; D perhaps matches TRBD1 (5 bases). V lost 0 bases, J lost 1 base, and 6 bases lay in between. The CDR3 extends over 14 amino acids. The V gene's germline CDR1 is MGHRA and CDR2 YSYEKL.